The 10 T cell receptor beta chains below come from one sample, sequenced in a study of blood T cell repertoires in COVID-19. The table came from immunoSEQ multiplex PCR; TCRdb's copy has only in-frame clones and leaves some out. The table lists about 160,000 clones, approximately 84% of them singletons. Sequenced material: peripheral blood. These receptor sequences come from a woman over 75 with acute or convalescent COVID-19.

The V call is TRBV15, the J call TRBJ2-2; 9 nucleotides match TRBD1. The V gene's germline CDR1 is LNHNV and CDR2 YYDKDF (reference sequence). J gave up 5 bases and V 2 bases, and 6 bases lay outside the gene matches. CDR3 length: 16 amino acids. CDR3 sequence (DNA): TGTGCCACCAGCAGATACCGGGACAGGGAAACCGGGGAGCTGTTTTTT. The encoded protein is CATSRYRDRETGELFF.

This chain uses TRBV5-4 with TRBJ2-2; 9 bases line up with TRBD2. This CDR3 contains 16 residues. Germline V CDR1 and CDR2: SGHNT, YYREEE (reference sequence). Trimming cost V 3 bases and J 1 base; bases outside gene matches: 4. The CDR3 spells CASSSGLARNTGELFF. CDR3 sequence (DNA): TGTGCCAGCAGCTCCGGACTAGCGCGGAACACCGGGGAGCTGTTTTTT.

The chain joins TRBV9 to TRBJ1-4, with TRBD1 matching over 9 bases. This CDR3 is 15 amino acids long. Looked up from germline, CDR1 is SGDLS and CDR2 is YYNGEE. V was pared by 0 bases and J by 7 bases, with 4 bases of the junction left unmatched. In DNA, the CDR3 is TGTGCCAGCAGCGTAGGGGACAGGGTCGGTGAAAAACTGTTTTTT. Amino acid sequence: CASSVGDRVGEKLFF.

The chain uses TRBV5-1 and TRBJ1-2, with 8 bases matching TRBD1. Trimming at V came to 0 bases and at J to 8 bases, leaving 9 bases not matched to a gene. This CDR3 is built from 15 residues. The germline gives CDR1 SGHRS, CDR2 YFSETQ. CDR3 nucleotide sequence: TGCGCCAGCAGCTTGGATCCCCAGGGGGCAGGGGGCTACACCTTC. As protein: CASSLDPQGAGGYTF.

The J gene is TRBJ2-1, the V gene TRBV7-2; 10 positions agree with TRBD2. The trim removed 5 bases at V and 2 bases at J, leaving 6 bases unmatched. Germline-derived CDR1 and CDR2 are SGHTA and FQGNSA. The CDR3 spans 16 residues. CDR3 coding DNA: TGTGCCAGCAGCCTCACTAGCGGGACCACCTACAATGAGCAGTTCTTC. This translates into CASSLTSGTTYNEQFF.

The rearrangement links TRBV13 to TRBJ2-1; 7 bases are a match to TRBD2. The CDR3 covers 16 residues. The germline CDR1 and CDR2 sequences are PRHDT and FYEKMQ (reference sequence). V lost 3 bases to trimming and J lost 4 bases; unmatched junction nucleotides: 9. The CDR3 nucleotides are TGTGCCAGCAGCTTCGGAGGGAGGGCCTCATACAATGAGCAGTTCTTC. Translation: CASSFGGRASYNEQFF.

The gene calls are TRBV19 and TRBJ2-4, with TRBD2 matching 7 bases. V lost 3 bases to trimming and J lost 0 bases; unmatched junction nucleotides: 14. Germline V CDR1 and CDR2: LNHDA, SQIVND (reference sequence). This CDR3 spans 19 amino acids. CDR3 region: CASSMGEGSGLLAKNIQYF. CDR3 nucleotide sequence: TGTGCCAGTAGTATGGGGGAGGGGTCGGGGCTCCTAGCCAAAAACATTCAGTACTTC.

Many counts were recorded for this clone. This chain uses TRBV10-3 with TRBJ2-2, with 9 bases aligning to TRBD2. After removal of 4 bases from V and 6 bases from J, the junction contained 3 bases not matched to a gene. Germline CDR1 is ENHRY and CDR2 is SYGVKD. The CDR3 extends over 14 amino acids. CDR3 loop: CAISGGLAPGELFF. The CDR3 DNA is TGTGCCATCAGTGGGGGACTAGCTCCCGGGGAGCTGTTTTTT.

This clone has a handful of counts. CDR3 DNA sequence: TGTGCCAGCTCATCGGGGACAGTCTACGAGCAGTACTTC. Translating it yields CASSSGTVYEQYF. The chain uses TRBV18 and TRBJ2-7; TRBD1 matches 7 bases. Losses at the gene ends were 5 bases for V and 3 bases for J; bases not matched to a gene: 4. This CDR3 spans 13 amino acids. CDR1 KGHSH and CDR2 LQKENI come from the germline V gene.

This clone was seen a few times. The chain is built from TRBV6-5 and TRBJ1-2, with D hard to call. The CDR3 is 13 residues long. The ends were cut back, 6 bases at V and 10 bases at J, with 18 bases in the middle. Germline V gene sequence: CDR1 MNHEY, CDR2 SVGAGI. CDR3 DNA: TGTGCCAGCAGCCTGACCGGCGACTTTGCCTACACCTTC. Residues: CASSLTGDFAYTF.